This TCR beta chain was recovered during a study of beta chain features in type 1 diabetes (dated by TCRdb to between 2018 and 2020). Regarding the research as a whole: Mean age, gender distribution, total cell number and subset yield were not different between patients and healthy donors. Whereas all 30 or so donors provided naive and central memory subsets, regulatory and stem cell-like memory subsets were isolated from just 8 patients and about eight healthy donors. The study compared TCRB repertoires of sorted circulating CD4+ T cell subsets between recently diagnosed type 1 diabetes patients and matched healthy donors. Across all samples, 107,917,701 sorted cells were examined, and cell number per subset correlated strongly with RNA yield.

A single peripheral blood draw of around 0.11 L on average was collected from each donor into heparinised tubes. Naive, central memory, regulatory and stem cell-like memory CD4+ T cells were sorted on a BD FACSAria II using a panel including CD45RO, CCR7, CD25, CD127, CD95 and CD27. Purity was above 95% for every sorted population. PBMCs were isolated immediately by Lymphoprep density gradient centrifugation and stained directly without culture. So that batch effects would be minimized, each experiment stained and sorted samples in pairs, pairing one healthy donor with one patient. Spanning cysteine to phenylalanine, the CDR3 consists of 17 amino acids. Solely the CDR3 DNA is kept, with 51 bases framed from the first base. V loses 0 bases at its end and J loses 3 bases; junction bases beyond the gene matches: 10. Reading the germline V gene gives CDR1 SGHRS and CDR2 YFSETQ. Results the study describes overall, beyond this receptor: Naive, central memory and regulatory TCRB repertoires appeared to be more alike among patients than among healthy donors. A moderate but significant shortening of TCRB CDR3 length was observed in type 1 diabetes patients in all four CD4+ subsets. PCR might favor shorter templates, but patient and control samples were amplified and corrected together, so any skew would affect both groups equally. At VDJ recombination sites, patients with type 1 diabetes made fewer insertions and deleted more nucleotides, a pattern implying thymic rearrangement abnormalities. Sequencing cDNA rather than genomic DNA could over-represent highly expressing activated cells, although activation and CD3 levels did not differ between groups. Because the HLA sub-analyses included only small numbers of individuals, any influence of HLA type on TCRB rearrangement was left unresolved.

The entire amount of isolated RNA was reverse transcribed using the High Capacity cDNA Reverse Transcription Kit, so the sequenced TCRB transcripts were expressed ones. Deep immunoSEQ sequencing was performed on naive, central memory and regulatory T cell samples, with an average of about 3.57 million total reads per sample. Sorted cells were lysed in RLT buffer and RNA was extracted with DNase-treated RNeasy Micro or Mini kits, depending on cell number. To prevent cross-contamination, every cell subset was processed on its own, while patient and healthy donor samples were processed together. TCRB sequences were amplified from cDNA with the immunoSEQ multiplex PCR, producing 87-bp fragments spanning the CDR3 region. Amplicons were sequenced on the Illumina HiSeq platform. The authors' pipeline ran thus. Synthetic template baselines were used to correct PCR bias computationally, reads within Hamming distance 2 were collapsed, and singletons that could not be merged were discarded. Reads were aligned against IMGT to assign V, D and J genes, CDR3 length and insertions or deletions at six rearrangement sites. Within each subset, clonotype counts were normalized to sorted cell number, after which true diversity and Gini coefficients were computed with the tcR R package. The overlap coefficient, calculated on TCRB nucleotide sequences, was used to quantify repertoire sharing. Out-of-frame TCRB sequences from naive cells were analyzed as a proxy for the pre-selection repertoire. In its TCRdb copy, this immuneACCESS table keeps in-frame sequences only and misses some clones. Where compared with another copy, unresolved V genes explain less than half of these, and the others have no known cause. V and J calls and clone size follow that table, whereas D and trimming were derived from the DNA. Across this sample there are approximately 250,000 clones, with around 22% seen only once. Roughly 0.013% of the sample belongs to the ten largest clones.

This clone was counted a few times. Which antigen it targets is not known. Base quality data are lacking; no much larger clone is found one base away. The sequencing input was naive CD4+ T cells from blood. Sample cell subset or site, as interpreted from the label and publication: true naive CD4+ T cells. The TCR was taken from a woman aged 25-40 years with type 1 diabetes. The receptor chain draws on TRBV5-1 and TRBJ2-7, and 9 bases in between align with TRBD2. The CDR3 reads as follows: CASSLAPSGKWSYEQYF. The nucleotides read TGCGCCAGCAGCTTGGCTCCTAGCGGGAAGTGGAGCTACGAGCAGTACTTC.